The 22 T cell receptor beta chains in this list originate from one sample, sequenced in a study of blood T cell repertoires in COVID-19. Sequenced by immunoSEQ multiplex PCR; TCRdb stores in-frame clones only, minus some. In the table there are some 190,000 clones, around 84% of which are singletons. Sequenced sample: PBMCs or T cells enriched from blood (not recorded which). Receptors originate from a woman in her 30s who had been exposed to COVID-19.

The V and J genes are TRBV7-9 and TRBJ1-3; D remains ambiguous. The length of the CDR3 is 16 residues. CDR1 is SEHNR and CDR2 is FQNEAQ in the germline V gene (reference sequence). Trimming removed 3 bases at V and 0 bases at J, with 12 bases between. CDR3 sequence reads: CASSFNSFFSGNTIYF. The CDR3, as DNA: TGTGCCAGCAGCTTCAACAGTTTCTTCTCTGGAAACACCATATATTTT.

V and J are TRBV6-5 and TRBJ1-1; 10 bases align to TRBD1. Germline V gene lookup returns CDR1 MNHEY and CDR2 SVGAGI. The CDR3 is 15 amino acids. The J segment lost 5 bases and the V segment lost 10 bases, leaving 13 bases of the junction unmatched. This CDR3 is CATPVLGQGRTEAFF. The CDR3 nucleotides read TGTGCCACCCCAGTGTTGGGACAGGGGCGGACTGAAGCTTTCTTT.

The rearrangement joins TRBV9 to TRBJ1-6, with a tentative D call TRBD1 (5 bases). The V end lost 0 bases, the J end lost 9 bases, and 13 bases lay between the germline ends. The CDR3 runs 15 residues. Germline V gives CDR1 SGDLS, CDR2 YYNGEE. CDR3 sequence reads: CASSVDWTFSSPLHF. CDR3 nucleotide sequence: TGTGCCAGCAGCGTAGATTGGACATTCAGTTCACCCCTCCACTTT.

The rearrangement uses TRBV12-3 or TRBV12-4 and TRBJ2-5; a possible D gene is TRBD1 (6 bases). The CDR3 loop spans 13 amino acids. V shed 5 bases and J shed 5 bases, with 12 bases lying between them. Here the CDR3 DNA reads TGTGCCAGCAGTCATCCAGGGGACGAGACCCAGTACTTC. Encoded protein: CASSHPGDETQYF.

This chain joins TRBV6-5 and TRBJ1-1, with D possibly TRBD1 on 5 matching bases. The germline V and J ends were trimmed by 7 bases and 0 bases, with 15 bases remaining between them. This CDR3 comprises 15 residues. The germline CDR1 and CDR2 sequences are MNHEY and SVGAGI. CDR3 bases: TGTGCCAGCATAACCCCCGGACATTTGAACACTGAAGCTTTCTTT. Its protein product is CASITPGHLNTEAFF.

V and J are TRBV7-2 and TRBJ1-6, with no clear D. This CDR3 has 17 amino acids. V lost 3 bases and J lost 4, with 16 bases in between. CDR1 and CDR2 from the germline V gene are SGHTA and FQGNSA. CDR3 coding DNA: TGTGCCAGCAGCTTCCCCCCGTCACTTGCTTATAATTCACCCCTCCACTTT. Its translation is CASSFPPSLAYNSPLHF.

The chain couples TRBV5-1 to TRBJ1-2, with 11 nucleotides matching TRBD1. The trim removed 4 bases at V and 4 bases at J, leaving 6 bases unmatched. The V gene's germline CDR1 is SGHRS and CDR2 YFSETQ. The CDR3 is made up of 15 amino acids. CDR3 region: CASSGGTGGIYGYTF. In DNA, the CDR3 is TGCGCCAGCAGCGGCGGGACAGGGGGGATCTATGGCTACACCTTC.

This sequence joins TRBV5-4 and TRBJ2-7; 10 bases are shared with TRBD2. This CDR3 has 13 residues. V lost 10 bases, J lost 0 bases, and 4 bases stayed unmatched. Germline values: CDR1 SGHNT, CDR2 YYREEE (reference sequence). CDR3 in amino acids: CAGSGGPSYEQYF. CDR3 in DNA: TGTGCCGGTAGCGGGGGGCCCTCCTACGAGCAGTACTTC.

This rearrangement joins TRBV27 to TRBJ2-3; TRBD2 aligns across 16 bases. Germline V gene data show CDR1 as MNHEY and CDR2 as SMNVEV (reference sequence). The CDR3 runs 18 residues. Trimming at V came to 3 bases and at J to 0 bases, leaving 3 bases not matched to a gene. CDR3 DNA: TGTGCCAGCAGTTTCGGGACTAGCGGGGGGGCTAGCACAGATACGCAGTATTTT. Translation: CASSFGTSGGASTDTQYF.

The chain is built from TRBV18 and TRBJ2-7, with D possibly matching TRBD1 (6 bases). Germline CDR1 reads KGHSH; CDR2 reads LQKENI. V lost 2 bases to trimming and J lost 2 bases, with 13 bases between them. The CDR3 has 15 residues. CDR3 DNA sequence: TGTGCCAGCTCACCATATCGGGACACAACCTACGAGCAGTACTTC. Translation gives CASSPYRDTTYEQYF. The whole variable domain, remainder taken from reference TRBV18 and TRBJ2-7, is NAGVMQNPRHLVRRRGQEARLRCSPMKGHSHVYWYRQLPEEGLKFMVYLQKENIIDESGMPKERFSAEFPKEGPSILRIQQVVRGDSAAYFCASSPYRDTTYEQYFGPGTRLTVT.

The genes are TRBV24-1 and TRBJ2-2, with D possibly TRBD1 on 6 matching bases. The CDR3 runs 17 residues. Trimming took off 4 bases at V and 0 bases at J, with 14 bases between the two ends. Germline V gene data show CDR1 as KGHDR and CDR2 as SFDVKD. The CDR3 DNA reads TGTGCCACCAGTGAGCAGGGGTTTGACGCGAACACCGGGGAGCTGTTTTTT. Its protein product is CATSEQGFDANTGELFF.

The rearrangement joins TRBV7-2 to TRBJ2-5; D is uncertain. CDR1 and CDR2 from the germline V gene are SGHTA and FQGNSA. Deletions cut 4 bases from V and 3 bases from J, with 6 bases between. This CDR3 is 12 amino acids long. The CDR3, as DNA: TGTGCCAGCAGCTCCCCCAAAGAGACCCAGTACTTC. Translation gives CASSSPKETQYF. Full variable domain (rest looked up from reference TRBV7-2 and TRBJ2-5): GAGVSQSPSNKVTEKGKDVELRCDPISGHTALYWYRQSLGQGLEFLIYFQGNSAPDKSGLPSDRFSAERTGGSVSTLTIQRTQQEDSAVYLCASSSPKETQYFGPGTRLLVL.

The gene calls are TRBV7-9 and TRBJ1-6; D gene ambiguous. CDR1 SEHNR and CDR2 FQNEAQ come from the germline V gene (reference sequence). Trimming stripped 1 base from V and 5 bases from J, with 6 bases between. The CDR3 is 14 residues long. The CDR3 DNA sequence: TGTGCCAGCAGCTTAGACAGCAATAATTCACCCCTCCACTTT. Its protein is CASSLDSNNSPLHF.

Written as DNA, the CDR3 is TGTGCCAGCAGTTATGAGGGAGCACTAGCCAAAAACATTCAGTACTTC. As protein: CASSYEGALAKNIQYF. The chain joins TRBV6-2 or TRBV6-3 to TRBJ2-4; the D gene is possibly TRBD2 (5 bases). V dropped 3 bases and J dropped 0 bases, with 12 bases sitting between them. The length of the CDR3 is 16 residues. The germline gives CDR1 MNHEY, CDR2 SVGEGT.

The gene calls are TRBV15 and TRBJ1-3; D possibly corresponds to TRBD1 (6 bases). The CDR3 length is 14 residues. CDR1 and CDR2 (germline): LNHNV, YYDKDF (reference sequence). The V gene lost 8 bases and the J gene lost 6 bases, with 17 bases spanning the gap. The CDR3: CATVQGQQSNTIYF. CDR3 in DNA: TGTGCCACCGTCCAGGGACAACAATCAAACACCATATATTTT.

V is TRBV9 and J is TRBJ1-5; TRBD1 matches 10 bases. This CDR3 contains 17 residues. The germline V gene has CDR1 SGDLS and CDR2 YYNGEE. V dropped 2 bases and J dropped 5; count of bases not matched to a gene: 10. The CDR3 is CASSVSPTGGADQPQHF. CDR3 nucleotides: TGTGCCAGCAGCGTGAGTCCGACAGGGGGCGCGGATCAGCCCCAGCATTTT. The full variable domain, with the rest looked up from reference TRBV9 and TRBJ1-5, is DSGVTQTPKHLITATGQRVTLRCSPRSGDLSVYWYQQSLDQGLQFLIQYYNGEERAKGNILERFSAQQFPDLHSELNLSSLELGDSALYFCASSVSPTGGADQPQHFGDGTRLSIL.

The chain employs TRBV4-1 and TRBJ2-3, with 10 bases identical to TRBD1. Germline V gene lookup returns CDR1 MGHRA and CDR2 YSYEKL. The CDR3 is made up of 16 amino acids. V lost 3 bases to trimming and J lost 2 bases; unmatched junction nucleotides: 5. CDR3 protein: CASSHGDRGPTDTQYF. CDR3 bases: TGCGCCAGCAGCCACGGGGACAGGGGCCCCACAGATACGCAGTATTTT.

The V call is TRBV9, the J call TRBJ2-5; 8 bases map to TRBD2. V lost 0 bases to trimming and J lost 3 bases; unmatched junction nucleotides: 1. Germline CDR1 SGDLS, CDR2 YYNGEE. The CDR3 has 14 residues. The CDR3 DNA is TGTGCCAGCAGCGTAGCGGGGGGGAAAGAGACCCAGTACTTC. Encoded protein: CASSVAGGKETQYF.

The chain links TRBV5-8 to TRBJ1-2, with 11 positions matching TRBD1. The CDR3 runs to 13 residues. V was clipped by 3 bases and J by 6 bases; unmatched bases: 1. Per germline, CDR1 SGHTS and CDR2 YDEGEE. CDR3 protein: CASSWGQGDGYTF. The CDR3 nucleotides read TGTGCCAGCAGCTGGGGACAGGGGGATGGCTACACCTTC.

This clone was observed a handful of times. The chain uses TRBV19 and TRBJ1-3, with a tentative D call TRBD1 (6 bases). Deletions cut 7 bases from V and 0 bases from J, with 16 bases between. In germline, CDR1 is LNHDA, CDR2 SQIVND (reference sequence). The CDR3 runs to 16 residues. The CDR3 region is CASTETGLNSGNTIYF. The CDR3 region has the DNA TGTGCCAGTACCGAGACAGGCCTTAACTCTGGAAACACCATATATTTT.

CDR3 sequence reads: CASSAQGGLGSPLHF. DNA of the CDR3: TGTGCCAGCAGTGCGCAGGGGGGCCTAGGATCACCCCTCCACTTT. This rearrangement joins TRBV25-1 to TRBJ1-6; 7 bases match TRBD1. This CDR3 has 15 residues. V was pared by 4 bases and J by 10 bases, with 10 bases of the junction left unmatched. Germline-derived CDR1 and CDR2 are MGHDK and SYGVNS.

This clone was observed once. The CDR3 DNA reads TGCAGTGCTCCCCCAGGGAACGGCTACACCTTC. This translates into CSAPPGNGYTF. J is TRBJ1-2 and V is TRBV20-1; TRBD1 might be the D (5 bases). CDR1 and CDR2 (germline): DFQATT, SNEGSKA (reference sequence). The CDR3 has 11 amino acids. The ends were cut back, 5 bases at V and 8 bases at J, with 12 bases in the middle.